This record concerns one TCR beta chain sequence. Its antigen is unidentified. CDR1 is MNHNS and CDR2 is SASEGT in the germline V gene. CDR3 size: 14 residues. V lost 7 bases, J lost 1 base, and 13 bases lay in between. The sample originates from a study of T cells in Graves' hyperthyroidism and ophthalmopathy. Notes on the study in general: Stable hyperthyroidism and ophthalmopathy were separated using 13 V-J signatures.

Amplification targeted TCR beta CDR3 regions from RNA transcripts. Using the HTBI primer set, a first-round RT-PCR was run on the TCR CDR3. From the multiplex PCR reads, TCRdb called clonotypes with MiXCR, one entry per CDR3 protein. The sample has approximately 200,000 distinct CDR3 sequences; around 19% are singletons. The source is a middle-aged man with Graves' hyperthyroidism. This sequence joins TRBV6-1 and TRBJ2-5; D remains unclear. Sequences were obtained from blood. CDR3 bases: TGTGCCAGCACCCAATACCGGAGCCAAGAGACCCAGTACTTC. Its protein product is CASTQYRSQETQYF.